This note documents a single TCR beta chain sequence. Its specificity is unknown. This entry comes from a study of T cell responses to AZD1222 COVID-19 vaccine. The overall study: Timing groups of about 4 and about 12 weeks for second doses were pooled. Study-level points and caveats: Spike-specific TCRs gained breadth and depth after people received two AZD1222 doses. White British donors predominated, females outnumbered males, and clonal diversity was possibly underestimated.

Trimming left V 0 bases short and J 7 bases short, with 4 bases between. CDR3 length equals 12 residues. Germline lookup yields CDR1 SGHAT and CDR2 FQNNGV. Repertoires were generated with immunoSEQ multiplex PCR, while TCRdb's copy carries only in-frame clones and drops some. The sample includes about 100,000 clones, about nine tenths of them seen just once. Sequenced here: peripheral blood, sampled on day 0 of AZD1222 vaccination. V usage is TRBV11-2 and J usage is TRBJ1-3; D is uncertain. The sequence was obtained from an adult in good health. CDR3 bases: TGTGCCAGCAGCTTAGATTGGAACACCATATATTTT. It yields the protein CASSLDWNTIYF.